This TCR beta chain originates from a study of blood T cell repertoires in COVID-19. Study-wide background: Some COVID-19 samples were acute and others convalescent; all came from the United States, Italy and Spain.

There are 15 residues in the CDR3. CDR1 is MDHEN, CDR2 SYDVKM, per germline. V lost 6 bases, J lost 5 bases, and 2 bases stayed unmatched. Method: immunoSEQ multiplex PCR; TCRdb's copy keeps in-frame clones and lacks some. In the table there are over 200,000 clones, around 81% of which are singletons. Sequencing used PBMCs or T cells enriched from blood (not recorded which). This receptor was identified in a woman between 45 and 60 years old with acute COVID-19. The chain employs TRBV28 and TRBJ2-2; 14 positions match TRBD2. CDR3 sequence (DNA): TGTGCCAGCAGGGGACTAGCGGGAGAGACCGGGGAGCTGTTTTTT. This codes for CASRGLAGETGELFF.